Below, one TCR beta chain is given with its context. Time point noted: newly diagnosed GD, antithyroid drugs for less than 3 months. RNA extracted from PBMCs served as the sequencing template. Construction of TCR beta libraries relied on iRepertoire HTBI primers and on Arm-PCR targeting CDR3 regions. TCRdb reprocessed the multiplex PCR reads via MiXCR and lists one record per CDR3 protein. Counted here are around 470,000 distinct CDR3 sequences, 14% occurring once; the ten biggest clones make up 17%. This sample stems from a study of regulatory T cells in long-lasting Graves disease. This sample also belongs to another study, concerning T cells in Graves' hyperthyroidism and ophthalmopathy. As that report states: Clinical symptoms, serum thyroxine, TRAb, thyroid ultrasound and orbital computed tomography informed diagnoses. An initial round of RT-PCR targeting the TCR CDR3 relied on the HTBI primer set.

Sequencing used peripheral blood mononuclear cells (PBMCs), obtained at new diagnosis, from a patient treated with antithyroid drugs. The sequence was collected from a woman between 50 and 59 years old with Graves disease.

The CDR3 DNA reads TGTGCCAGCAACATGCCAAGACGGGCCGGGGAGCTGTTTTTT. It encodes CASNMPRRAGELFF. The chain uses TRBV28 and TRBJ2-2; D unresolved. V was clipped by 7 bases and J by 6 bases, with 15 bases between them. Germline CDR1 reads MDHEN; CDR2 reads SYDVKM. The CDR3 is made up of 14 amino acids.